The 24 T cell receptor beta chains reported below all come from one sample, sequenced in a study of blood T cells in healthy people across ages. The second PCR ran roughly 6 to 11 cycles with a sample-barcoded 5' primer and J-beta primers. One entry per CDR3 protein results from TCRdb running MiXCR on the 5' RACE reads. Seen here are around 1.5 million distinct CDR3 sequences, 45% to 70% observed once, and the top ten hold over 5.5%. The sequencing sample was made of blood. All receptors derive from a man aged 18 to 29 in good health.

This chain links TRBV7-9 with TRBJ2-7, with TRBD1 matching over 7 bases. Losses at the gene ends were 5 bases for V and 4 bases for J; bases not matched to a gene: 8. This CDR3 spans 14 amino acids. Germline values: CDR1 SEHNR, CDR2 FQNEAQ (reference sequence). In nucleotides, the CDR3 is TGTGCCAGCAGCGAAAGACAGGGTCGGTACGAGCAGTACTTC. Translating it yields CASSERQGRYEQYF.

This sequence joins TRBV13 and TRBJ2-7; D gene uncertain. Deletions cut 1 base from V and 0 bases from J, with 7 bases between. From germline, CDR1 is PRHDT and CDR2 FYEKMQ (reference sequence). The CDR3 loop spans 14 amino acids. The CDR3 coding sequence is TGTGCCAGCAGCTTAGCTCGGTACTCCTACGAGCAGTACTTC. This codes for CASSLARYSYEQYF. Combining the CDR3 with reference TRBV13 and TRBJ2-7 gives the whole variable domain AAGVIQSPRHLIKEKRETATLKCYPIPRHDTVYWYQQGPGQDPQFLISFYEKMQSDKGSIPDRFSAQQFSDYHSELNMSSLELGDSALYFCASSLARYSYEQYFGPGTRLTVT.

The rearrangement joins TRBV25-1 to TRBJ2-6, with 8 bases matching TRBD2. Looked up from germline, CDR1 is MGHDK and CDR2 is SYGVNS. J was trimmed by 13 bases and V by 2 bases; bases with no gene match: 7. The CDR3 has 14 residues. The CDR3 nucleotides are TGTGCCAGCAGTGAAGCGGGGGGACACCATGTCCTGACTTTC. Encoded protein: CASSEAGGHHVLTF.

In its sample, this clonotype was seen once. The chain joins TRBV7-9 to TRBJ1-1, with 7 bases matching TRBD1. J gave up 4 bases and V 5 bases, and 7 bases lay outside the gene matches. This CDR3 comprises 14 residues. In germline, CDR1 is SEHNR, CDR2 FQNEAQ (reference sequence). The CDR3 DNA sequence: TGTGCCAGCAGCAAGACAGGGACCTTCACTGAAGCTTTCTTT. Protein product: CASSKTGTFTEAFF. The full variable domain, with the rest looked up from reference TRBV7-9 and TRBJ1-1, is DTGVSQNPRHKITKRGQNVTFRCDPISEHNRLYWYRQTLGQGPEFLTYFQNEAQLEKSRLLSDRFSAERPKGSFSTLEIQRTEQGDSAMYLCASSKTGTFTEAFFGQGTRLTVV.

The J gene is TRBJ2-5, the V gene TRBV10-3; 7 positions agree with TRBD2. Losses at the gene ends were 6 bases for V and 0 bases for J; bases not matched to a gene: 7. Germline V CDR1 and CDR2: ENHRY, SYGVKD. There are 15 residues in the CDR3. The CDR3 nucleotides read TGTGCCATCAGCGGAGGGAGCGGGGACCAAGAGACCCAGTACTTC. The encoded protein is CAISGGSGDQETQYF.

The chain couples TRBV27 to TRBJ1-5, with D possibly TRBD1 on 5 matching bases. Per the germline V gene, CDR1 is MNHEY and CDR2 is SMNVEV (reference sequence). This CDR3 is built from 13 residues. V was trimmed by 4 bases and J by 9 bases, leaving 13 bases between them. CDR3 in amino acids: CASSSRATGPQHF. The CDR3 region has the DNA TGTGCCAGCAGTTCCAGGGCCACGGGGCCCCAGCATTTT.

This clonotype was counted only a few times. The rearrangement uses TRBV7-6 and TRBJ2-1; D is uncertain. V was cut by 0 bases and J by 6 bases, with 15 bases left in between. Germline CDR1 is SGHVS and CDR2 is FNYEAQ. CDR3 length equals 16 residues. The CDR3 sequence is CASSLAGPPRSNEQFF. The CDR3 DNA reads TGTGCCAGCAGCTTAGCAGGGCCCCCCAGAAGCAATGAGCAGTTCTTC.

A remark on this clonotype: The junction does not match germline at one end; this may be a read error. The chain carries TRBV27 and TRBJ2-3; 7 positions agree with TRBD1. CDR3 length equals 16 residues. The germline CDR1 and CDR2 sequences are MNHEY and SMNVEV (reference sequence). The CDR3 is CASSLAQGVGTGTQYF. Here the CDR3 DNA reads TGTGCCAGCAGTTTAGCCCAGGGGGTGGGCACAGGTACGCAGTATTTT.

The CDR3 nucleotides read TGTGCCAGCAGCCCCGGCATGGGCTACGAGCAGTACTTC. This gives the protein CASSPGMGYEQYF. The rearrangement links TRBV7-2 to TRBJ2-7; D is undetermined. The V and J ends lost 5 bases and 3 bases respectively, with 11 bases between them. The CDR3 consists of 13 residues. Germline values: CDR1 SGHTA, CDR2 FQGNSA.

The chain joins TRBV15 to TRBJ1-4; tentative D call: TRBD1 (5 bases). The CDR3 is made up of 13 amino acids. CDR1 and CDR2 (germline): LNHNV, YYDKDF (reference sequence). V was shortened by 3 bases and J by 8 bases, with 10 bases between the two germline ends. CDR3 DNA sequence: TGTGCCACCAGCAGCCCGGGGACCGAAAAACTGTTTTTT. Residues: CATSSPGTEKLFF.

V gene TRBV7-6 combines with J gene TRBJ1-1; possible D gene TRBD1, 5 bases. Trimming pared 1 base from V and 4 bases from J, leaving 13 bases between. This CDR3 is 15 amino acids long. Germline V lookup: CDR1 SGHVS, CDR2 FNYEAQ. CDR3 region: CASSLDVSGGTEAFF. For the CDR3, the DNA is TGTGCCAGCAGCTTAGATGTTAGTGGGGGCACTGAAGCTTTCTTT.

The chain employs TRBV15 and TRBJ2-5; TRBD2 matches 8 bases. With 2 bases clipped from V and 5 bases from J, the junction kept 4 bases outside the gene matches. Germline CDR1 and CDR2: LNHNV and YYDKDF (reference sequence). There are 14 residues in the CDR3. CDR3 coding DNA: TGTGCCACCAGCAGACGGGGGGGCGGTGAGACCCAGTACTTC. Its protein is CATSRRGGGETQYF.

The chain combines TRBV10-3 with TRBJ1-5, with D uncertain. CDR1 is ENHRY and CDR2 is SYGVKD in the germline V gene. The CDR3 has 14 amino acids. Trimming cost V 10 bases and J 4 bases, with 17 bases left between them. As DNA, the CDR3 is TGTGCCACCGACAATGCGGTGGGTAATCAGCCCCAGCATTTT. Its protein is CATDNAVGNQPQHF.

The genes are TRBV4-3 and TRBJ2-1; the match to TRBD2 covers 10 bases. CDR3 length equals 15 residues. CDR1 LGHNA and CDR2 YSLEER come from the germline V gene. The junction had 4 bases not matched to a gene; V was cut back by 2 bases and J by 6 bases. The CDR3 nucleotides are TGCGCCAGCAGCCAACCTAGCGGGGGTGTCAATGAGCAGTTCTTC. The encoded protein is CASSQPSGGVNEQFF.

This chain uses TRBV12-3 or TRBV12-4 with TRBJ1-2; 7 bases agree with TRBD1. The ends lost 7 bases at V and 8 bases at J; junction bases unmatched: 13. This CDR3 region has 14 residues. This chain's CDR3 is CASKIRQGLTGYTF. The CDR3 DNA reads as TGTGCCAGCAAAATTAGACAGGGCCTGACCGGCTACACCTTC.

This clonotype was counted a few times. The rearrangement uses TRBV20-1 and TRBJ2-4, with unresolved D. The CDR3 runs 15 residues. The germline CDR1 and CDR2 sequences are DFQATT and SNEGSKA (reference sequence). Trimming shortened V by 5 bases and J by 0 bases, and 14 bases separated the two germline ends. CDR3 sequence: CSAEAPPVAKNIQYF. CDR3 DNA: TGCAGTGCTGAAGCCCCCCCGGTAGCCAAAAACATTCAGTACTTC.

The chain employs TRBV12-3 or TRBV12-4 and TRBJ2-5; TRBD1 matches 7 bases. With the DNA end fitting TRBJ2-7 better, the J assignment may be wrong. The CDR3 has 14 amino acids. CDR3 region: CASSARQGDYEQYF. CDR3 nucleotides: TGTGCCAGCAGTGCCCGACAGGGAGACTACGAGCAGTACTTC.

There are a few counts of this clonotype. The V and J genes are TRBV7-6 and TRBJ2-1, with TRBD1 matching 9 bases. Looked up from germline, CDR1 is SGHVS and CDR2 is FNYEAQ. The trim removed 4 bases at V and 5 bases at J, leaving 3 bases unmatched. This CDR3 has 14 amino acids. The CDR3 sequence: CASSYGTGHNEQFF. CDR3 DNA: TGTGCCAGCAGCTACGGGACAGGGCACAATGAGCAGTTCTTC.

V usage is TRBV5-1 and J usage is TRBJ2-1; 8 bases map to TRBD2. Germline CDR1 is SGHRS and CDR2 is YFSETQ. Unmatched junction bases numbered 17, after V lost 2 bases and J lost 10 bases. The CDR3 is 17 residues long. The CDR3 sequence: CASSFRPGLGPDYEQFF. Here the CDR3 DNA reads TGCGCCAGCAGCTTTCGTCCGGGACTAGGACCTGACTACGAGCAGTTCTTC.

This chain joins TRBV7-9 and TRBJ2-7; no clear D. The V end was cut by 8 bases, the J end by 5 bases, with 16 bases between. The CDR3 extends over 13 amino acids. CDR1 SEHNR and CDR2 FQNEAQ come from the germline V gene (reference sequence). The chain's CDR3 is CASSGPQSNEQYF. The CDR3 nucleotides read TGTGCCAGCTCCGGACCACAATCTAACGAGCAGTACTTC. Combining the CDR3 with reference TRBV7-9 and TRBJ2-7 gives the whole variable domain DTGVSQNPRHKITKRGQNVTFRCDPISEHNRLYWYRQTLGQGPEFLTYFQNEAQLEKSRLLSDRFSAERPKGSFSTLEIQRTEQGDSAMYLCASSGPQSNEQYFGPGTRLTVT.

The genes are TRBV20-1 and TRBJ2-7; TRBD1 aligns across 7 bases. The CDR3 is 14 amino acids. Germline loops: CDR1 DFQATT, CDR2 SNEGSKA (reference sequence). J was trimmed by 3 bases and V by 4 bases; bases with no gene match: 9. CDR3 in DNA: TGCAGTGCTACACCAGGGGGAAACATCTACGAGCAGTACTTC. Residues: CSATPGGNIYEQYF.

This clonotype was recorded a few times. The chain recombines TRBV12-3 or TRBV12-4 with TRBJ2-5; 10 bases match TRBD2. This CDR3 comprises 17 residues. V lost 1 base, J lost 3 bases, and 8 bases stayed unmatched. The DNA of the CDR3 is TGTGCCAGCAGTTTAGGGGGTCTAGCGGGAGTTAAAGAGACCCAGTACTTC. This sequence encodes CASSLGGLAGVKETQYF.

The chain recombines TRBV29-1 with TRBJ1-1, with a possible D match to TRBD1 (5 bases). V was trimmed by 4 bases and J by 8 bases, leaving 14 bases between them. The V gene's germline CDR1 is SQVTM and CDR2 ANQGSEA. The CDR3 length is 12 residues. The CDR3: CSVGDSFWEAFF. For the CDR3, the DNA is TGCAGCGTTGGGGACTCATTTTGGGAAGCTTTCTTT.

The gene calls are TRBV5-1 and TRBJ2-1, with TRBD2 identical over 10 bases. With V trimmed by 5 bases and J by 5 bases, 4 bases remained unmatched. This CDR3 has 14 amino acids. Germline V gene sequence: CDR1 SGHRS, CDR2 YFSETQ. The CDR3 coding sequence is TGCGCCAGCAGGTCAGCGGGAGGGAACAATGAGCAGTTCTTC. Its translation is CASRSAGGNNEQFF.